Presented here are 24 T cell receptor beta chains from one specimen sequenced in a study of T-cell reconstitution after alpha-beta-depleted transplantation in children. The TCRbeta library incorporated unique molecular identifiers. A single record per CDR3 protein comes from TCRdb applying MiXCR to the PCR reads. The sample lists approximately 1,000,000 distinct CDR3 sequences; 25% to 35% were seen once. Sequencing was performed on PBMCs, mostly from graft donor cells, taken 360 days after TCRalphabeta/CD19-depleted stem cell transplant. The receptors were sampled from a boy younger than two who had a stem cell transplant for SCID, so the T cells may come from the graft donor.

This clonotype was observed a few times. The gene calls are TRBV12-3 or TRBV12-4 and TRBJ1-2; 7 bases match TRBD1. The CDR3 is 14 residues long. V trimming: 5 bases; J trimming: 4 bases; junction bases outside the gene matches: 7. For the CDR3, the DNA is TGTGCCAGCAGTCTGCGACAGGGTCGCTATGGCTACACCTTC. This sequence encodes CASSLRQGRYGYTF.

The rearrangement links TRBV5-1 to TRBJ2-1; 7 bases align to TRBD2. The germline gives CDR1 SGHRS, CDR2 YFSETQ. J lost 2 bases, V lost 0 bases, and 5 bases had no gene match. The CDR3 has 16 amino acids. CDR3 sequence reads: CASSLGLAPTYNEQFF. For the CDR3, the DNA is TGCGCCAGCAGCTTGGGACTAGCCCCCACCTACAATGAGCAGTTCTTC.

In DNA, the CDR3 is TGTGCCAGCAGCTACCACGGGGGCAATGAGCAGTTCTTC. This sequence encodes CASSYHGGNEQFF. The chain joins TRBV7-9 to TRBJ2-1; maybe TRBD2 (6 bases). Per germline, CDR1 SEHNR and CDR2 FQNEAQ (reference sequence). Trimming stripped 4 bases from V and 6 bases from J, with 10 bases between. The CDR3 consists of 13 residues. Full variable domain (rest looked up from reference TRBV7-9 and TRBJ2-1): DTGVSQNPRHKITKRGQNVTFRCDPISEHNRLYWYRQTLGQGPEFLTYFQNEAQLEKSRLLSDRFSAERPKGSFSTLEIQRTEQGDSAMYLCASSYHGGNEQFFGPGTRLTVL.

This clonotype was picked up a small number of times. The V call is TRBV4-1, the J call TRBJ2-2; tentative D call: TRBD1 (6 bases). Trimming took 5 bases from V and 4 from J, leaving 14 bases between them. The germline CDR1 and CDR2 sequences are MGHRA and YSYEKL. This CDR3 has 15 residues. The DNA for the CDR3 is TGCGCCAGCAGCTTTCAGGGGTGGGGCACCGGGGAGCTGTTTTTT. Its translation is CASSFQGWGTGELFF.

The V and J genes are TRBV6-1 and TRBJ2-1, with 8 bases that match TRBD1. With V trimmed by 6 bases and J by 6 bases, 10 bases remained unmatched. The CDR3 spans 15 residues. Germline V gene sequence: CDR1 MNHNS, CDR2 SASEGT. The CDR3: CASRPPGQVTNEQFF. The CDR3, as DNA: TGTGCCAGCAGACCGCCGGGACAGGTCACCAATGAGCAGTTCTTC.

CDR3 in amino acids: CASSYSQGTNIQYF. The CDR3 DNA is TGTGCCAGCAGTTACTCACAGGGGACGAACATTCAGTACTTC. The rearrangement joins TRBV6-5 to TRBJ2-4; 7 bases fit TRBD1. CDR3 length: 14 amino acids. Germline assignment: CDR1 MNHEY and CDR2 SVGAGI. V trimming: 0 bases; J trimming: 7 bases; junction bases outside the gene matches: 3.

This clonotype has ten or more counts. The DNA for the CDR3 is TGCAGTGCTAGAGATGCGGGGGGGGTAACAGATACGCAGTATTTT. Residues: CSARDAGGVTDTQYF. V and J are TRBV20-1 and TRBJ2-3, with TRBD2 identical over 9 bases. CDR3 length equals 15 residues. The V gene end was trimmed by 0 bases and the J gene end by 3 bases; junction bases not matched to a gene: 4. Germline loops: CDR1 DFQATT, CDR2 SNEGSKA (reference sequence).

This clonotype has only a few counts. This rearrangement joins TRBV30 to TRBJ1-2, with 7 bases identical to TRBD1. With 0 bases clipped from V and 1 base from J, the junction kept 8 bases outside the gene matches. Germline CDR1 GTSNPN, CDR2 SVGIG (reference sequence). This CDR3 is 16 amino acids long. CDR3 loop: CAWSVGGQAINYGYTF. The CDR3 DNA reads as TGTGCCTGGAGTGTAGGAGGACAGGCGATTAACTATGGCTACACCTTC.

This clonotype was counted between two and nine times. V gene TRBV7-2 combines with J gene TRBJ2-1; D possibly corresponds to TRBD1 (6 bases). Germline values: CDR1 SGHTA, CDR2 FQGNSA. Trimming removed 6 bases from V and 2 bases from J, with 14 bases in between. The length of the CDR3 is 15 residues. CDR3 sequence (DNA): TGTGCCAGCAGGACGTCGCAGGGGACCTACAATGAGCAGTTCTTC. Protein: CASRTSQGTYNEQFF.

The rearrangement uses TRBV13 and TRBJ2-7; the D is unclear. V was cut by 0 bases and J by 4 bases, with 10 bases left in between. The germline V gene encodes CDR1 PRHDT and CDR2 FYEKMQ (reference sequence). The CDR3 runs 14 residues. The CDR3 nucleotides are TGTGCCAGCAGCTTAGGGGAGTCAGAATACGAGCAGTACTTC. Its protein is CASSLGESEYEQYF.

This clonotype has a handful of counts. V and J are TRBV7-9 and TRBJ2-1; D may be TRBD2 (7 bases). The CDR3 is made up of 16 amino acids. V lost 5 bases, J lost 6 bases, and 20 bases lay in between. Per germline, CDR1 SEHNR and CDR2 FQNEAQ (reference sequence). CDR3 residues: CASSRPGGASPNEQFF. DNA of the CDR3: TGTGCCAGCAGCCGGCCGGGGGGCGCGTCCCCCAATGAGCAGTTCTTC.

About this clonotype: A much larger clone lies one base from this, so it may be a read error. J is TRBJ2-6 and V is TRBV7-8; weak D call: TRBD1 (5 bases). The CDR3 covers 14 residues. CDR1 SGHVS and CDR2 FQNEAQ come from the germline V gene. Trimming cost V 6 bases and J 0 bases, with 6 bases left between them. The CDR3 spells CASSDSSGANVLTF. CDR3 sequence (DNA): TGTGCCAGCAGTGACAGCTCTGGGGCCAACGTCCTGACTTTC.

The sample holds a few counts of this clonotype. This chain connects TRBV27 to TRBJ1-6; the D gene is possibly TRBD1 (5 bases). Germline lookup yields CDR1 MNHEY and CDR2 SMNVEV (reference sequence). Between the trimmed V and J ends, which lost 0 bases and 9 bases, there was a span of 15 bases. There are 16 residues in the CDR3. CDR3 amino acids: CASSLSRPPGSSPLHF. CDR3 sequence (DNA): TGTGCCAGCAGTTTATCGCGGCCTCCAGGGAGTTCACCCCTCCACTTT.

J is TRBJ2-1 and V is TRBV7-2; 7 bases are a match to TRBD1. Germline-derived CDR1 and CDR2 are SGHTA and FQGNSA. V trimming: 4 bases; J trimming: 13 bases; junction bases outside the gene matches: 13. This CDR3 is 14 amino acids long. CDR3 amino acids: CASSSYATGTEQFF. As DNA, the CDR3 is TGTGCCAGCAGCTCCTACGCGACAGGGACGGAACAGTTCTTC.

This clonotype was seen more than once but under ten times. This sequence joins TRBV4-3 and TRBJ2-1; the match to TRBD1 covers 11 bases. J gave up 7 bases and V 1 base, and 3 bases lay outside the gene matches. Per germline, CDR1 LGHNA and CDR2 YSLEER. The CDR3 spans 15 residues. The CDR3 reads CASSQVGTGGNEQFF. DNA of the CDR3: TGCGCCAGCAGCCAAGTGGGGACAGGGGGAAATGAGCAGTTCTTC.

The CDR3 region has the DNA TGTGCCAGCATGGGGACTGAGCAGTTCTTC. It yields the protein CASMGTEQFF. The V call is TRBV12-3 or TRBV12-4, the J call TRBJ2-1; D possibly matches TRBD1 or TRBD2 (5 bases each). The CDR3 totals 10 residues. V was clipped by 7 bases and J by 9 bases, with 7 bases between them.

Turning to this clonotype: At one boundary the junction diverges from the germline segment, which might be a read error. The V call is TRBV12-3 or TRBV12-4, the J call TRBJ2-3, with 14 bases that match TRBD2. The CDR3 is 19 residues long. In DNA form, the CDR3 reads TGTGCCATCAGTTTAGACGCGGGACTAGCGGGGGTCACTCGGGATACGCAGTATTTT. As protein: CAISLDAGLAGVTRDTQYF.

The chain is built from TRBV20-1 and TRBJ2-2, with D perhaps matching TRBD2 (5 bases). Trimming removed 6 bases from V and 5 bases from J, with 10 bases in between. This CDR3 region has 12 residues. CDR1 is DFQATT and CDR2 is SNEGSKA in the germline V gene (reference sequence). CDR3 amino acids: CSAATRTGELFF. CDR3 bases: TGCAGTGCAGCCACTAGGACCGGGGAGCTGTTTTTT.

This clonotype was counted between two and nine times. The rearrangement links TRBV15 to TRBJ1-1; D possibly corresponds to TRBD1 (5 bases). The V and J ends lost 0 bases and 4 bases respectively, with 9 bases between them. This CDR3 contains 14 residues. The germline gives CDR1 LNHNV, CDR2 YYDKDF (reference sequence). CDR3 DNA: TGTGCCACCAGCAGAGATGGGGCTGGCACTGAAGCTTTCTTT. Translating it yields CATSRDGAGTEAFF.

This clonotype occurred a few times. The V and J genes are TRBV5-1 and TRBJ2-4, with D perhaps TRBD1 (6 bases). The CDR3 is 16 residues long. The germline V and J ends were trimmed by 1 base and 3 bases, with 14 bases remaining between them. The germline V gene has CDR1 SGHRS and CDR2 YFSETQ. CDR3 protein: CASSLHGTQGKNIQYF. CDR3 in DNA: TGCGCCAGCAGCTTGCACGGGACACAGGGCAAAAACATTCAGTACTTC.

The rearrangement uses TRBV7-9 and TRBJ1-1; a weak D match, TRBD1 (6 bases). Germline CDR1 and CDR2: SEHNR and FQNEAQ (reference sequence). V was pared by 5 bases and J by 11 bases, with 15 bases between. The length of the CDR3 is 12 residues. The CDR3 nucleotides read TGTGCCAGCAGCCCGAGCGGGGGCACGGCTTTCTTT. This sequence encodes CASSPSGGTAFF.

CDR3 DNA: TGTGCCAGCAGCACAGACAGGGCCTATGGCTACACCTTC. It is translated as CASSTDRAYGYTF. The V and J genes are TRBV12-3 or TRBV12-4 and TRBJ1-2, with 7 bases that match TRBD1. V was pared by 6 bases and J by 4 bases, with 5 bases of the junction left unmatched. The CDR3 is 13 amino acids.

This chain links TRBV9 with TRBJ1-6, with D maybe TRBD1 (6 bases). V was cut by 3 bases and J by 7 bases, with 14 bases left in between. CDR3 length: 15 residues. Germline values: CDR1 SGDLS, CDR2 YYNGEE. This chain's CDR3 is CASSAMTGPNSPLHF. The CDR3 DNA is TGTGCCAGCAGCGCTATGACAGGACCCAATTCACCCCTCCACTTT.

The chain carries TRBV6-5 and TRBJ1-5; TRBD1 is a possible D gene (6 bases). Germline V gives CDR1 MNHEY, CDR2 SVGAGI. The germline V and J ends were trimmed by 0 bases and 5 bases, with 14 bases remaining between them. The CDR3 length is 16 residues. The CDR3 reads CASSYSSRGKDQPQHF. The CDR3 coding sequence is TGTGCCAGCAGTTACTCGAGTAGGGGGAAGGATCAGCCCCAGCATTTT.